This T cell receptor beta chain is from a study of blood T cell repertoires in COVID-19. Overall study context: T cells, B-cell-depleted T cells, or PBMCs supplied cDNA or gDNA.

Participants were aged about 18 to 100 years from approximately 23 US areas. Membership in each cohort depended on participant-reported clinical history. TCRdb's copy holds only in-frame clones and misses some; the assay was immunoSEQ multiplex PCR. The sample has 200,000 to 250,000 clones, under 90% seen once; the top ten hold about 1.7%. Germline-derived CDR1 and CDR2 are ENHRY and SYGVKD. This CDR3 has 13 residues. V dropped 5 bases and J dropped 6 bases, with 11 bases sitting between them. The receptor's source is a man aged 35-49 years who had recovered from COVID-19. The chain joins TRBV10-3 to TRBJ2-1, with a possible D match to TRBD2 (5 bases). Sequences were obtained from PBMCs or T cells enriched from blood (not recorded which). The CDR3 reads CAISIRDSNEQFF. In nucleotides, the CDR3 is TGTGCCATCAGTATTCGGGATAGCAATGAGCAGTTCTTC.